This T cell receptor (beta chain) derives from a study of T cell responses to AZD1222 COVID-19 vaccine. This clone showed up just once. Its matching antigen is unknown. Study results and limitations: The study reported that nearly half of spike-specific TCRs target unmutated variant regions. Recipients of two AZD1222 doses showed rising Spike-specific TCR breadth and depth. Repertoires were collected only later (after the peak T cell response had occurred).

The protocol was immunoSEQ multiplex PCR, while the TCRdb copy is restricted to in-frame clones and leaves out a portion. The sample lists under 200,000 clones, more than 90% seen once, with less than 4.5% in the top ten. This CDR3 region has 14 residues. V was clipped by 2 bases and J by 10 bases, with 15 bases between them. Germline lookup yields CDR1 SGHAT and CDR2 FQNNGV. This sequence was found in an adult who received the MenACWY meningococcal vaccine as a control. The rearrangement uses TRBV11-2 and TRBJ2-1, with D possibly TRBD1 on 6 matching bases. The sequencing used peripheral blood, collected 28 days after the second dose of the MenACWY control vaccine. The CDR3 loop reads CASSLSPSGTEQFF. The CDR3 DNA sequence: TGTGCCAGCAGCTTAAGTCCGTCCGGGACAGAGCAGTTCTTC.